A single T cell receptor (beta chain) is shown here with its context. V lost 7 bases, J lost 7 bases, and 7 bases lay in between. This CDR3 comprises 11 residues. Germline assignment: CDR1 SNHLY and CDR2 FYNNEI. Per the authors' pipeline: Reference gene primer amplification gave estimated nucleated cell counts. Generated by immunoSEQ multiplex PCR, the TCRdb table keeps only in-frame clones and is missing some. The DNA was the basis for D and trimming; V, J and clone size are from that table. The sample has about 97,000 clones; around 90% are singletons. Seattle's cohort entered during active infection and was followed longitudinally. The data stem from a study of blood T cell repertoires in COVID-19. Overall study: The United States, Italy and Spain supplied acute and convalescent COVID-19 samples.

This chain uses TRBV2 with TRBJ1-4; D ambiguous. The TCR sequence derives from a woman aged 45-59 years with COVID-19, enrolled during active disease. What was sequenced was peripheral blood. CDR3 region: CASTVREKLFF. In DNA, the CDR3 is TGTGCCAGCACCGTGCGTGAAAAACTGTTTTTT.